A single sample gave rise to the 21 T cell receptor beta chains below, sequenced in a study of T cells after yellow fever vaccination. In TCRdb, the 5' RACE reads were re-called with MiXCR into one record per CDR3 protein. Counted here are around 300,000 distinct CDR3 sequences, around 4.3% occurring once; the ten biggest clones make up approximately 19%. The starting material was PBMCs, obtained 15 days after the yellow fever booster vaccination. Every receptor here comes from a man aged 18 to 35 who received the YFV17D yellow fever vaccine.

The sample holds many counts of this clonotype. This chain joins TRBV28 and TRBJ1-6; the D gene is possibly TRBD1 (6 bases). The ends were cut back, 6 bases at V and 4 bases at J, with 7 bases in the middle. This CDR3 region has 13 residues. The germline V gene has CDR1 MDHEN and CDR2 SYDVKM. CDR3 protein: CASSQGYNSPLHF. CDR3 in DNA: TGTGCCAGCAGCCAGGGGTATAATTCACCCCTCCACTTT.

Many counts were recorded for this clonotype. The rearrangement links TRBV27 to TRBJ2-3; no reliable D call. V was cut by 7 bases and J by 5 bases, with 7 bases left in between. CDR3 length: 11 residues. Germline V lookup: CDR1 MNHEY, CDR2 SMNVEV (reference sequence). CDR3 nucleotides: TGTGCCAGCACTCATAGAGATACGCAGTATTTT. It translates to CASTHRDTQYF.

This clonotype has a count of ten or more. The chain recombines TRBV25-1 with TRBJ2-7, with TRBD1 matching over 8 bases. The CDR3 is 12 residues long. V dropped 5 bases and J dropped 7; count of bases not matched to a gene: 4. Germline CDR1 reads MGHDK; CDR2 reads SYGVNS. This CDR3 is CASSWDRREQYF. The CDR3 DNA follows: TGTGCCAGCAGTTGGGACAGGCGAGAGCAGTACTTC.

There are many counts of this clonotype. J is TRBJ2-1 and V is TRBV7-9; 7 bases align to TRBD2. Germline V lookup: CDR1 SEHNR, CDR2 FQNEAQ (reference sequence). The CDR3 covers 15 residues. Unmatched junction bases numbered 5, after V lost 3 bases and J lost 3 bases. CDR3 region: CASSLLAADYNEQFF. As DNA, the CDR3 is TGTGCCAGCAGCTTGCTAGCGGCGGACTACAATGAGCAGTTCTTC.

This clonotype was counted ten times or more. The chain is built from TRBV7-9 and TRBJ2-5; no clear D. Trimming stripped 2 bases from V and 5 bases from J, with 9 bases between. CDR3 length: 13 residues. Germline values: CDR1 SEHNR, CDR2 FQNEAQ (reference sequence). CDR3 residues: CASSLNPRETQYF. CDR3 bases: TGTGCCAGCAGCTTAAACCCTAGGGAGACCCAGTACTTC.

The chain recombines TRBV6-5 with TRBJ1-6, with D possibly matching TRBD1 (6 bases). This CDR3 has 15 amino acids. CDR1 and CDR2 (germline): MNHEY, SVGAGI. V lost 3 bases and J 9 bases, leaving 15 bases between the germline ends. CDR3 bases: TGTGCCAGCAGTTATGGGCACAGGGTTTCTTCACCCCTCCACTTT. Translating gives CASSYGHRVSSPLHF.

The J gene is TRBJ2-3, the V gene TRBV5-5; D may be TRBD2 (5 bases). The CDR3 is made up of 14 amino acids. The germline gives CDR1 SGHKS, CDR2 YYEKEE (reference sequence). V was pared by 4 bases and J by 5 bases, with 14 bases between. CDR3 nucleotides: TGTGCCAGCAGCCTAAACACTAGGGTAGATACGCAGTATTTT. Amino acid sequence: CASSLNTRVDTQYF.

This clonotype showed up many times. The CDR3 DNA follows: TGTGCCAGCAGCTTAGTATTGTCAGAATATGGCGAAAAACTGTTTTTT. It is translated as CASSLVLSEYGEKLFF. This rearrangement joins TRBV7-9 to TRBJ1-4; D unresolved. The CDR3 consists of 16 residues. Germline V gives CDR1 SEHNR, CDR2 FQNEAQ (reference sequence). With 1 base removed from V and 8 bases from J, the gap between germline ends came to 17 bases.

This clonotype came up a few times. The chain has TRBV5-6 and TRBJ1-6; D gene ambiguous. Deletions cut 0 bases from V and 16 bases from J, with 17 bases between. This CDR3 has 14 residues. Germline lookup yields CDR1 SGHDT and CDR2 YYEEEE. The DNA for the CDR3 is TGTGCCAGCAGCTTGGCTGGCAGACTGCCGGGTCTCCACTTT. Encoded protein: CASSLAGRLPGLHF. The variable domain in full, with the rest retrieved from reference TRBV5-6 and TRBJ1-6, is DAGVTQSPTHLIKTRGQQVTLRCSPKSGHDTVSWYQQALGQGPQFIFQYYEEEERQRGNFPDRFSGHQFPNYSSELNVNALLLGDSALYLCASSLAGRLPGLHFGNGTRLTVT.

In this sample, this clonotype turned up many times. This rearrangement joins TRBV7-6 to TRBJ2-3; 11 positions match TRBD1. Unmatched junction bases numbered 2, after V lost 1 base and J lost 5 bases. The CDR3 spans 15 residues. The V gene's germline CDR1 is SGHVS and CDR2 FNYEAQ. CDR3 amino acids: CASSLGTGGGDTQYF. The DNA of the CDR3 is TGTGCCAGCAGCTTAGGGACAGGGGGCGGAGATACGCAGTATTTT. The variable domain in full, completed from reference TRBV7-6 and TRBJ2-3, reads GAGVSQSPRYKVTKRGQDVALRCDPISGHVSLYWYRQALGQGPEFLTYFNYEAQQDKSGLPNDRFSAERPEGSISTLTIQRTEQRDSAMYRCASSLGTGGGDTQYFGPGTRLTVL.

V and J are TRBV12-5 and TRBJ1-2; tentatively, D is TRBD1 (6 bases). Germline V lookup: CDR1 LGHNT, CDR2 FRNRAP. V lost 1 base and J 8 bases, leaving 8 bases between the germline ends. The CDR3 length is 12 residues. The CDR3 reads CASGLGTGGYTF. The CDR3, as DNA: TGTGCTAGTGGTTTGGGCACAGGGGGCTACACCTTC.

CDR3 protein: CASSPPGQLVVYEQFF. The CDR3 DNA reads TGTGCCAGCTCACCACCGGGACAGCTAGTAGTGTATGAGCAGTTCTTC. The chain couples TRBV18 to TRBJ2-1; 7 bases fit TRBD1. Germline V lookup: CDR1 KGHSH, CDR2 LQKENI. Trimming removed 0 bases from V and 8 bases from J; junction bases left unmatched: 10. The CDR3 covers 16 residues.

Comments on this clonotype: The conserved final phenylalanine or tryptophan is absent from the CDR3, which likely points to a read error. This chain connects TRBV12-3 or TRBV12-4 to TRBJ1-3; no firm D call. Deletions cut 2 bases from V and 3 bases from J, with 5 bases between. The CDR3 loop spans 13 amino acids. Here the CDR3 reads CASSLSGGNTIYI. CDR3 in DNA: TGTGCCAGCAGTTTATCTGGTGGAAACACCATATATATT.

V usage is TRBV5-1 and J usage is TRBJ2-5, with D possibly matching TRBD1 (5 bases). V was trimmed by 7 bases and J by 5 bases, leaving 21 bases between them. The CDR3 is made up of 15 amino acids. Germline V gives CDR1 SGHRS, CDR2 YFSETQ. Here the CDR3 reads CASHDHLQVLETQYF. The CDR3 nucleotides read TGCGCCAGCCACGACCATTTACAGGTTCTGGAGACCCAGTACTTC.

CDR3 protein: CASSGLDRGTQYF. Here the CDR3 DNA reads TGTGCCAGCAGCGGACTGGATCGGGGGACCCAGTACTTC. The rearrangement joins TRBV27 to TRBJ2-5, with TRBD2 as a possible D gene (5 bases). The V gene's germline CDR1 is MNHEY and CDR2 SMNVEV (reference sequence). The CDR3 runs to 13 residues. The germline V and J ends were trimmed by 6 bases and 7 bases, with 15 bases remaining between them.

The chain has TRBV4-3 and TRBJ2-7; TRBD1 might be the D (5 bases). Trimming left V 0 bases short and J 3 bases short, with 12 bases between. Germline values: CDR1 LGHNA, CDR2 YSLEER. The CDR3 spans 15 residues. The CDR3, as DNA: TGCGCCAGCAGCCAAGAGGACAACAGATTCTACGAGCAGTACTTC. Translated, it gives CASSQEDNRFYEQYF.

The chain employs TRBV12-3 or TRBV12-4 and TRBJ1-2; D unresolved. V lost 11 bases, J lost 8 bases, and 9 bases lay in between. This CDR3 contains 9 residues. CDR3 sequence (DNA): TGTGCCTCGGGAATCGGCTACACCTTC. It specifies CASGIGYTF.

There are many counts of this clonotype. V gene TRBV10-3 combines with J gene TRBJ2-1, with D maybe TRBD1 (6 bases). Trimming removed 6 bases at V and 3 bases at J, with 18 bases between. This CDR3 region has 16 residues. In germline, CDR1 is ENHRY, CDR2 SYGVKD. CDR3 in amino acids: CAIRITVGGRYNEQFF. The CDR3 bases are TGTGCCATCAGAATAACCGTTGGGGGCCGCTACAATGAGCAGTTCTTC.

The chain has TRBV7-9 and TRBJ2-5, with D uncertain. Trimming left V 5 bases short and J 4 bases short, with 5 bases between. The length of the CDR3 is 11 residues. Germline CDR1 SEHNR, CDR2 FQNEAQ (reference sequence). In DNA, the CDR3 is TGTGCCAGCAGCGATGTAGAGACCCAGTACTTC. Translation gives CASSDVETQYF.

The sample holds many counts of this clonotype. The chain links TRBV10-3 to TRBJ2-7; 7 bases align to TRBD1. Germline V CDR1 and CDR2: ENHRY, SYGVKD. V shed 4 bases and J 7 bases; nucleotides not matched to a gene: 16. The CDR3 covers 16 residues. CDR3 sequence: CAISAPDRTLRVEQYF. The CDR3 coding sequence is TGTGCCATCAGTGCCCCGGACAGGACTCTACGAGTAGAGCAGTACTTC.

The rearrangement joins TRBV6-5 to TRBJ2-1; 12 positions agree with TRBD2. Germline CDR1 reads MNHEY; CDR2 reads SVGAGI. Unmatched junction bases numbered 19, after V lost 6 bases and J lost 4 bases. The CDR3 has 20 residues. The CDR3, as DNA: TGTGCCAGCAGCCACCCAGCTAGCGGGGGGGACCACCCCTATTACAATGAGCAGTTCTTC. Translating it yields CASSHPASGGDHPYYNEQFF.